This passage covers 32 T cell receptor beta chains from one sample sequenced in a study of OX40 agonist ivuxolimab in advanced cancers. Libraries were prepared by immunoSEQ multiplex PCR; TCRdb keeps only in-frame clonotypes and omits some of them. Of fewer than 200,000 clones listed, around 94% are singletons. Sequenced material: CD4+ or CD8+ T cells sorted from blood, taken in a trial of the OX40 agonist ivuxolimab. These TCRs come from an adult with an advanced solid tumor such as melanoma, head and neck, liver or kidney cancer.

The CDR3 region has the DNA TGTGCCAGCAGCTTAGGGGACGGTGTTTATGGCTACACCTTC. It translates to CASSLGDGVYGYTF. V and J are TRBV11-2 and TRBJ1-2; D possibly corresponds to TRBD1 (5 bases). The CDR3 is 14 amino acids. Germline V lookup: CDR1 SGHAT, CDR2 FQNNGV. The V gene lost 1 base and the J gene lost 5 bases, with 11 bases spanning the gap.

Points on this clone: The junction shows a germline mismatch at one end, possibly a read error. This chain links TRBV30 with TRBJ2-3, with D maybe TRBD1 (6 bases). This CDR3 has 13 residues. CDR1 is GTSNPN and CDR2 is SVGIG in the germline V gene (reference sequence). Here the CDR3 reads CAWSLRDTGTQYF. The DNA for the CDR3 is TGTGCCTGGAGTCTCCGGGACACAGGTACGCAGTATTTT.

This chain connects TRBV7-9 to TRBJ1-1; the match to TRBD1 covers 10 bases. Germline trimming cut 8 bases from V and 10 bases from J; bases unmatched to any gene: 13. The CDR3 runs to 14 residues. Germline-derived CDR1 and CDR2 are SEHNR and FQNEAQ (reference sequence). For the CDR3, the DNA is TGTGCCAGCCGAAAGGGACAGGGGAATCTGGGAGCTTTCTTT. Translation gives CASRKGQGNLGAFF.

The chain has TRBV5-6 and TRBJ1-2, with TRBD1 matching 9 bases. From germline, CDR1 is SGHDT and CDR2 YYEEEE. The CDR3 consists of 17 residues. Trimming at V came to 2 bases and at J to 0 bases, leaving 8 bases not matched to a gene. CDR3 residues: CASSLGGQGMSNYGYTF. CDR3 bases: TGTGCCAGCAGCTTAGGGGGACAGGGAATGTCTAACTATGGCTACACCTTC. The whole variable domain, remainder taken from reference TRBV5-6 and TRBJ1-2, is DAGVTQSPTHLIKTRGQQVTLRCSPKSGHDTVSWYQQALGQGPQFIFQYYEEEERQRGNFPDRFSGHQFPNYSSELNVNALLLGDSALYLCASSLGGQGMSNYGYTFGSGTRLTVV.

The chain employs TRBV27 and TRBJ2-3, with 7 bases that match TRBD2. Germline-derived CDR1 and CDR2 are MNHEY and SMNVEV (reference sequence). This CDR3 comprises 15 residues. V shed 5 bases and J 8 bases; nucleotides not matched to a gene: 13. CDR3 sequence (DNA): TGTGCCAGCAGTCGTACGCAAGCGGGGTCGACTACGCAGTATTTT. Protein sequence: CASSRTQAGSTTQYF.

The gene calls are TRBV11-2 and TRBJ1-1; the D is unclear. CDR3 length: 16 residues. V dropped 1 base and J dropped 0 bases, with 12 bases sitting between them. The germline V gene encodes CDR1 SGHAT and CDR2 FQNNGV. The CDR3 DNA reads as TGTGCCAGCAGCTTAGTACGTGGGCCCGTGAACACTGAAGCTTTCTTT. Its protein product is CASSLVRGPVNTEAFF.

This chain joins TRBV28 and TRBJ1-5; D gene ambiguous. The germline V and J ends were trimmed by 3 bases and 6 bases, with 12 bases remaining between them. This CDR3 is 14 amino acids long. Germline-derived CDR1 and CDR2 are MDHEN and SYDVKM. CDR3 in amino acids: CASSFRVETQPQHF. The CDR3 region has the DNA TGTGCCAGCAGTTTTCGGGTCGAGACTCAGCCCCAGCATTTT.

V and J are TRBV6-6 and TRBJ1-1; no definite D call. The ends were cut back, 6 bases at V and 9 bases at J, with 14 bases in the middle. Germline V gene lookup returns CDR1 MNHNY and CDR2 SVGAGI (reference sequence). This CDR3 comprises 12 residues. CDR3 loop: CASSKVRSQAFF. CDR3 nucleotides: TGTGCCAGCAGCAAAGTACGGAGTCAAGCTTTCTTT.

This chain links TRBV7-2 with TRBJ2-5; 8 positions match TRBD1. Germline-derived CDR1 and CDR2 are SGHTA and FQGNSA. The CDR3 runs 15 residues. V shed 1 base, J shed 3 bases, and the junction held 4 bases outside the gene matches. The CDR3 nucleotides are TGTGCCAGCAGCTTAGTTTCAGGGGGCGAAGAGACCCAGTACTTC. Translated: CASSLVSGGEETQYF.

V is TRBV6-5 and J is TRBJ2-7, with D tentatively TRBD1 or TRBD2 (5 bases each). Germline values: CDR1 MNHEY, CDR2 SVGAGI. The CDR3 is 15 residues long. Trimming removed 6 bases at V and 4 bases at J, with 19 bases between. Here the CDR3 DNA reads TGTGCCAGCAGACTCCGGGCCGAGGGGTCGTACGAGCAGTACTTC. Protein product: CASRLRAEGSYEQYF.

This rearrangement joins TRBV7-2 to TRBJ1-5; D is undetermined. The V gene's germline CDR1 is SGHTA and CDR2 FQGNSA. CDR3 size: 14 residues. V was clipped by 5 bases and J by 4 bases, with 12 bases between them. The CDR3 DNA is TGTGCCAGCAGCCCAGACACGACTAATCAGCCCCAGCATTTT. It translates to CASSPDTTNQPQHF.

The chain employs TRBV5-4 and TRBJ1-5; 9 bases fit TRBD1. The length of the CDR3 is 15 residues. Per germline, CDR1 SGHNT and CDR2 YYREEE (reference sequence). Unmatched junction bases numbered 6, after V lost 7 bases and J lost 1 base. CDR3 DNA: TGTGCCAGCGCCTCCGGGACAGGGAGCAATCAGCCCCAGCATTTT. Translation gives CASASGTGSNQPQHF.

The CDR3 reads CASSLAGGANVLTF. CDR3 nucleotides: TGTGCCAGCAGCTTAGCGGGTGGGGCCAACGTCCTGACTTTC. This chain joins TRBV7-6 and TRBJ2-6; D ambiguous. Looked up from germline, CDR1 is SGHVS and CDR2 is FNYEAQ. The length of the CDR3 is 14 residues. V lost 0 bases, J lost 3 bases, and 3 bases lay in between.

In regard to this clone: The sample has other DNA sequences that encode this CDR3 too. The chain joins TRBV7-2 to TRBJ2-7; D is ambiguous. V was shortened by 1 base and J by 1 base, with 5 bases between the two germline ends. The germline CDR1 and CDR2 sequences are SGHTA and FQGNSA. This CDR3 spans 13 amino acids. CDR3 sequence (DNA): TGTGCCAGCAGCTTAGACCGTTCCTACGAGCAGTACTTC. This encodes CASSLDRSYEQYF.

The genes are TRBV5-4 and TRBJ2-6, with D perhaps TRBD1 (6 bases). The germline V gene encodes CDR1 SGHNT and CDR2 YYREEE (reference sequence). V lost 5 bases and J 0 bases, leaving 9 bases between the germline ends. The CDR3 is 15 residues long. CDR3 DNA sequence: TGTGCCAGCAGGTGGACAGACTCTGGGGCCAACGTCCTGACTTTC. Translated: CASRWTDSGANVLTF.

The V and J genes are TRBV5-4 and TRBJ2-2; weak D call: TRBD1 (6 bases). The CDR3 runs to 14 residues. Trimming removed 0 bases at V and 6 bases at J, with 9 bases between. Germline V lookup: CDR1 SGHNT, CDR2 YYREEE (reference sequence). CDR3 nucleotide sequence: TGTGCCAGCAGCTTGGGCAGGGGATCCGGGGAGCTGTTTTTT. Translated: CASSLGRGSGELFF.

This chain links TRBV27 with TRBJ2-7; D is undetermined. V lost 6 bases to trimming and J lost 2 bases, with 14 bases between them. CDR1 and CDR2 (germline): MNHEY, SMNVEV (reference sequence). This CDR3 has 14 amino acids. The CDR3 bases are TGTGCCAGCAGCCAACGTGGCAGCCCCTACGAGCAGTACTTC. This encodes CASSQRGSPYEQYF.

This clone was detected only once. The rearrangement uses TRBV5-4 and TRBJ2-7, with 7 bases identical to TRBD1. V shed 2 bases, J shed 2 bases, and the junction held 1 base outside the gene matches. CDR1 SGHNT and CDR2 YYREEE come from the germline V gene (reference sequence). The CDR3 totals 13 residues. The CDR3 coding sequence is TGTGCCAGCAGCTTCCAGGGGGCCTACGAGCAGTACTTC. It yields the protein CASSFQGAYEQYF. Together with reference TRBV5-4 and TRBJ2-7, the CDR3 gives the full variable domain: ETGVTQSPTHLIKTRGQQVTLRCSSQSGHNTVSWYQQALGQGPQFIFQYYREEENGRGNFPPRFSGLQFPNYSSELNVNALELDDSALYLCASSFQGAYEQYFGPGTRLTVT.

The V gene is TRBV10-3, the J gene TRBJ2-3; D is perhaps TRBD1 (6 bases). V lost 6 bases, J lost 3 bases, and 10 bases lay in between. Germline V gives CDR1 ENHRY, CDR2 SYGVKD. The CDR3 is 13 residues long. As DNA, the CDR3 is TGTGCCATCAGAGCGCAGGGGACAGATACGCAGTATTTT. Amino acid sequence: CAIRAQGTDTQYF.

V and J are TRBV10-1 and TRBJ2-7; 8 bases agree with TRBD1. CDR1 WNHNN and CDR2 SYGVQD come from the germline V gene (reference sequence). The V gene end was trimmed by 3 bases and the J gene end by 4 bases; junction bases not matched to a gene: 8. This CDR3 contains 15 residues. The CDR3 nucleotides are TGCGCCAGCAGTGAAAGGGGCAGGGGGCGATACGAGCAGTACTTC. Residues: CASSERGRGRYEQYF.

The chain links TRBV7-2 to TRBJ2-7; 8 bases fit TRBD1. The V and J ends lost 5 bases and 6 bases, in that order; junction bases with no gene match: 6. The CDR3 consists of 13 residues. Germline V gene data show CDR1 as SGHTA and CDR2 as FQGNSA. The CDR3 DNA reads TGTGCCAGCAGCCGCGTAACAGGGGGCGAGCAGTACTTC. This translates into CASSRVTGGEQYF.

The chain links TRBV5-4 to TRBJ2-7; D is unclear. Germline V CDR1 and CDR2: SGHNT, YYREEE (reference sequence). This CDR3 region has 14 residues. V lost 5 bases, J lost 0 bases, and 12 bases lay in between. This CDR3 is CASSFGQHSYEQYF. The CDR3 nucleotides are TGTGCCAGCAGTTTCGGGCAGCACTCCTACGAGCAGTACTTC.

The chain links TRBV6-5 to TRBJ2-5; the D call may be TRBD1 or TRBD2 (5 bases each). This CDR3 is 14 amino acids long. With 7 bases removed from V and 7 bases from J, the gap between germline ends came to 19 bases. The germline V gene has CDR1 MNHEY and CDR2 SVGAGI. The CDR3 here is CASNTGSQGGTQYF. For the CDR3, the DNA is TGTGCCAGCAATACAGGTTCTCAAGGAGGGACCCAGTACTTC.

The J gene is TRBJ1-1, the V gene TRBV11-2, with 7 bases fitting TRBD1. This CDR3 contains 14 residues. Germline CDR1 and CDR2: SGHAT and FQNNGV. J was trimmed by 4 bases and V by 3 bases; bases with no gene match: 5. Here the CDR3 reads CASSLVGGVTEAFF. The CDR3 region has the DNA TGTGCCAGCAGCTTGGTAGGGGGCGTCACTGAAGCTTTCTTT.

J is TRBJ1-1 and V is TRBV10-1; 9 nucleotides align to TRBD1. The germline CDR1 and CDR2 sequences are WNHNN and SYGVQD (reference sequence). The CDR3 covers 14 residues. The trim removed 3 bases at V and 5 bases at J, leaving 4 bases unmatched. The CDR3 loop reads CASSESGTGTEAFF. For the CDR3, the DNA is TGCGCCAGCAGTGAATCTGGGACAGGGACTGAAGCTTTCTTT.

V usage is TRBV28 and J usage is TRBJ1-5, with a weak D call TRBD1 (6 bases). The V end lost 7 bases, the J end lost 7 bases, and 14 bases lay between the germline ends. This CDR3 is 13 amino acids long. Germline lookup yields CDR1 MDHEN and CDR2 SYDVKM. The CDR3 is CASILTGWQPQHF. In DNA form, the CDR3 reads TGTGCCAGCATCCTCACAGGGTGGCAGCCCCAGCATTTT.

The DNA of the CDR3 is TGTGCCAGCTCGCCAGCGGGTGGACAAGAGACCCAGTACTTC. Translating it yields CASSPAGGQETQYF. The chain is built from TRBV18 and TRBJ2-5; D possibly corresponds to TRBD2 (6 bases). The CDR3 is 14 residues long. Trimming shortened V by 6 bases and J by 2 bases, and 13 bases separated the two germline ends. From germline, CDR1 is KGHSH and CDR2 LQKENI. The full variable domain, in which reference TRBV18 and TRBJ2-5 provide the parts outside the CDR3, is NAGVMQNPRHLVRRRGQEARLRCSPMKGHSHVYWYRQLPEEGLKFMVYLQKENIIDESGMPKERFSAEFPKEGPSILRIQQVVRGDSAAYFCASSPAGGQETQYFGPGTRLLVL.

A single count supports this clone. The chain carries TRBV5-1 and TRBJ2-5; 10 bases fit TRBD2. The CDR3 contains 17 residues. Germline values: CDR1 SGHRS, CDR2 YFSETQ. After removal of 4 bases from V and 2 bases from J, the junction contained 11 bases not matched to a gene. Here the CDR3 DNA reads TGCGCCAGCAGCCCGTATTCTAGCGGGGGAGTTCAAGAGACCCAGTACTTC. Protein: CASSPYSSGGVQETQYF.

The V gene is TRBV28, the J gene TRBJ2-7, with D possibly matching TRBD1 (5 bases). Per germline, CDR1 MDHEN and CDR2 SYDVKM. This CDR3 has 13 amino acids. V lost 6 bases and J lost 3, with 12 bases in between. The CDR3 is CASRITQGYEQYF. The CDR3 DNA reads TGTGCCAGCAGAATAACGCAGGGCTACGAGCAGTACTTC.

This rearrangement joins TRBV7-9 to TRBJ1-3, with 7 positions matching TRBD1. This CDR3 is 13 amino acids long. V was clipped by 5 bases and J by 11 bases; unmatched bases: 9. Germline values: CDR1 SEHNR, CDR2 FQNEAQ (reference sequence). The DNA for the CDR3 is TGTGCCAGCAGCGCACTCAGGGGGAGGCCCATATATTTT. Protein product: CASSALRGRPIYF. Full variable domain (missing parts from reference TRBV7-9 and TRBJ1-3): DTGVSQNPRHKITKRGQNVTFRCDPISEHNRLYWYRQTLGQGPEFLTYFQNEAQLEKSRLLSDRFSAERPKGSFSTLEIQRTEQGDSAMYLCASSALRGRPIYFGEGSWLTVV.

The chain employs TRBV7-2 and TRBJ2-1, with a weak D call TRBD2 (7 bases). Germline V gene sequence: CDR1 SGHTA, CDR2 FQGNSA. There are 14 residues in the CDR3. The V end lost 5 bases, the J end lost 5 bases, and 13 bases lay between the germline ends. The CDR3, as DNA: TGTGCCAGCAGCCCGGGGGGCAGCAACAATGAGCAGTTCTTC. Its translation: CASSPGGSNNEQFF.

The J gene is TRBJ2-7, the V gene TRBV7-2; 8 bases line up with TRBD1. The V gene's germline CDR1 is SGHTA and CDR2 FQGNSA. V shed 4 bases, J shed 5 bases, and the junction held 4 bases outside the gene matches. This CDR3 contains 13 residues. CDR3 in DNA: TGTGCCAGCAGCTCCAGACAGGGGAACGAGCAGTACTTC. Translating it yields CASSSRQGNEQYF.